Listed below are T cell receptor beta chains from one sample, sequenced in a study of identical twins. TCRdb reprocessed the 5' RACE reads with MiXCR, giving one entry per CDR3 protein. The sample has 500,000 to 650,000 distinct CDR3 sequences; 20% to 25% are singletons. These data are also associated with another study on yellow fever vaccine responses in identical twins.

Specimen: CD4+ T cells sorted from blood. The receptors stem from a woman younger than 30 in good health. The CDR3 runs from the conserved cysteine through the conserved F or W. D genes are given only for firm matches. Size tells how often a clone was seen (once, few, many) or the class of an expanded clone, and some rows leave it out.

length	V	J	size	D	DNA	CDR3
12	TRBV29-1	TRBJ2-2	-	-	TGCAGCGTGAGGGCGGGGACCGGGGAGCTGTTTTTT	CSVRAGTGELFF
12	TRBV6-1	TRBJ2-3	few	-	TGTGCCAGCGACTTGACTGGGAATACGCAGTATTTT	CASDLTGNTQYF
17	TRBV5-1	TRBJ2-3	-	TRBD1	TGCGCCAGCAGCTTAACAGGAACGGGACAGGGGGCGTATACGCAGTATTTT	CASSLTGTGQGAYTQYF
14	TRBV4-1	TRBJ2-1	-	-	TGCGCCAGCAGCCGAGGACCAGGCGACAATGAGCAGTTCTTC	CASSRGPGDNEQFF
16	TRBV6-5	TRBJ2-2	-	-	TGTGCCAGCAGTTACAGCCGGGGAATAGGCACCGGGGAGCTGTTTTTT	CASSYSRGIGTGELFF
14	TRBV4-2	TRBJ1-2	-	-	TGTGCCAGCAGCCAAGCCCAGTCTAACTATGGCTACACCTTC	CASSQAQSNYGYTF
14	TRBV7-6	TRBJ2-5	-	-	TGTGCCAGCAGCTTAAAGGGGTCGAGAGAGACCCAGTACTTC	CASSLKGSRETQYF
18	TRBV28	TRBJ1-6	many	TRBD1	TGTGCCAGCAGTTTTCAGGGGGCGTCGGGGACCTATAATTCACCCCTCCACTTT	CASSFQGASGTYNSPLHF
14	TRBV20-1	TRBJ1-1	-	TRBD1	TGCAGTGCTTCGGGACAGCGAGAGAACACTGAAGCTTTCTTT	CSASGQRENTEAFF
17	TRBV6-5	TRBJ1-2	-	-	TGTGCCAGCAGTTACGACTCCACCGGGACCCAGAACTATGGCTACACCTTC	CASSYDSTGTQNYGYTF
15	TRBV7-8	TRBJ2-7	-	TRBD1	TGTGCCAGCAGTCGACTCGGGACAGGGACCTACGAGCAGTACTTC	CASSRLGTGTYEQYF
16	TRBV18	TRBJ2-2	few	-	TGTGCCAGCTCACCCCGGAAGACCCATAACACCGGGGAGCTGTTTTTT	CASSPRKTHNTGELFF
13	TRBV12-3/TRBV12-4	TRBJ2-5	-	TRBD1	TGTGCCAGCAGTTATGGACAGGGGGAGACCCAGTACTTC	CASSYGQGETQYF
15	TRBV12-5	TRBJ1-2	-	-	TGTGCTAGTGGTTCGAGGTCACTTACTAACTATGGCTACACCTTC	CASGSRSLTNYGYTF
16	TRBV28	TRBJ2-1	-	TRBD1	TGTGCCAGCAGTCCGGACAGGGCTGTCTCCTACAATGAGCAGTTCTTC	CASSPDRAVSYNEQFF
14	TRBV19	TRBJ1-2	few	-	TGTGCCAGTAGTATACAGGCAGCTAACTATGGCTACACCTTC	CASSIQAANYGYTF
15	TRBV20-1	TRBJ1-5	once	-	TGCAGTGCTAACGATTTGGGGGGTTGGAATCAGCCCCAGCATTTT	CSANDLGGWNQPQHF
15	TRBV7-9	TRBJ2-1	few	TRBD1	TGTGCCAGCAGCCAAGACAGGGTCGGCTACAATGAGCAGTTCTTC	CASSQDRVGYNEQFF
20	TRBV6-2/TRBV6-3	TRBJ2-1	few	TRBD2	TGTGCCAGCAGTTGCCCCAGTACGGGACTAGCGGGATGCCTGGAGAATGAGCAGTTCTTC	CASSCPSTGLAGCLENEQFF
14	TRBV19	TRBJ1-6	-	-	TGTGCCAGTACCCCAGACAGTTACCGTTCACCCCTCCACTTT	CASTPDSYRSPLHF
18	TRBV3-1	TRBJ2-1	-	TRBD1	TGTGCCAGCAGTCCTGGGACAGGGGGCGCAGGGGCTTACAATGAGCAGTTCTTC	CASSPGTGGAGAYNEQFF
14	TRBV5-1	TRBJ1-5	-	-	TGCGCCAGCCGCGAAGGGGATTCCAATCAGCCCCAGCATTTT	CASREGDSNQPQHF
16	TRBV5-1	TRBJ2-1	few	-	TGCGCCAGCAGCTTGGCAGGCGCGGGCGACTACAATGAGCAGTTCTTC	CASSLAGAGDYNEQFF
14	TRBV25-1	TRBJ1-2	-	TRBD1	TGTGCCAGCAGTCCCCGACAGGGGGCGCGCGGCTACACCTTC	CASSPRQGARGYTF
13	TRBV20-1	TRBJ2-3	few	-	TGCAGTGCTCCCTGGGGGGCCGCAGATACGCAGTATTTT	CSAPWGAADTQYF
17	TRBV10-3	TRBJ2-2	-	TRBD1	TGTGCCATCCCCCAGGACAGGGGGCGGCCGAACACCGGGGAGCTGTTTTTT	CAIPQDRGRPNTGELFF
13	TRBV7-2	TRBJ1-1	few	-	TGTGCCAGCAGCTTAGGGGCCTGGCGGGACGCTTTCTTT	CASSLGAWRDAFF
14	TRBV5-1	TRBJ1-6	-	TRBD1	TGCGCCAGCAGGGGGACAGGGAATAATTCACCCCTCCACTTT	CASRGTGNNSPLHF
16	TRBV24-1	TRBJ2-3	few	TRBD2	TGTGCCACCAGTGAGCCAGCGGGAGGGCCGGCAGATACGCAGTATTTT	CATSEPAGGPADTQYF
16	TRBV3-1	TRBJ2-1	-	TRBD2	TGTGCCAGCAGCCAAGATCCAGCGGGGGGTCTCGGAGGGCAGTTCTTC	CASSQDPAGGLGGQFF
15	TRBV12-3/TRBV12-4	TRBJ2-7	-	-	TGTGCCAGCAGTTTTCGCCCGGGCGACTCCTACGAGCAGTACTTC	CASSFRPGDSYEQYF
13	TRBV7-9	TRBJ2-2	-	-	TGTGCCAGCAGCCCGACGGCGGGCGGGGAGCTGTTTTTT	CASSPTAGGELFF
13	TRBV5-1	TRBJ2-1	-	-	TGCGCCAGCAGCTTGGCACAGGGCGACGAGCAGTTCTTC	CASSLAQGDEQFF
17	TRBV4-2	TRBJ2-2	few	-	TGTGCCAGCAGCCAAGATTCGGACCGAAAACGGCACGGGGAGCTGTTTTTT	CASSQDSDRKRHGELFF
12	TRBV6-6	TRBJ2-2	many	TRBD1	TGTGCCAGCAGGACAGGGACAGGGGAGCTGTTTTTT	CASRTGTGELFF
18	TRBV2	TRBJ2-1	-	-	TGTACCAGCTGTTTACTCTCGGACAAGAGGAGCTCCTACAATGAGCAGTTCTTC	CTSCLLSDKRSSYNEQFF
14	TRBV20-1	TRBJ2-5	many	TRBD2	TGCAGCCCTTTCGGGGTAGCGGGTGACGAGACCCAGTACTTC	CSPFGVAGDETQYF
14	TRBV27	TRBJ1-6	-	-	TGTGCCAGCAGTTTATCAGGACAGATAACTCCCCTCCACTTT	CASSLSGQITPLHF
17	TRBV5-1	TRBJ2-1	-	TRBD2	TGCGCCAGCAGCTTCGCGGGACTAGCGGGAGGGCCTCATGAGCAGTTCTTC	CASSFAGLAGGPHEQFF
15	TRBV28	TRBJ2-1	few	TRBD2	TGTGCCAGCAGTAGCTTTCTAGCGGGATACAATGAGCAGTTCTTC	CASSSFLAGYNEQFF
18	TRBV6-1	TRBJ2-2	-	-	TGTGCCAGCAGTGAAGGCGTTGGAGGCAGAACGAACACCGGGGAGCTGTTTTTT	CASSEGVGGRTNTGELFF
14	TRBV5-1	TRBJ2-1	-	-	TGCGCCAGCAGCTTGGATGCAAGATACAATGAGCAGTTCTTC	CASSLDARYNEQFF